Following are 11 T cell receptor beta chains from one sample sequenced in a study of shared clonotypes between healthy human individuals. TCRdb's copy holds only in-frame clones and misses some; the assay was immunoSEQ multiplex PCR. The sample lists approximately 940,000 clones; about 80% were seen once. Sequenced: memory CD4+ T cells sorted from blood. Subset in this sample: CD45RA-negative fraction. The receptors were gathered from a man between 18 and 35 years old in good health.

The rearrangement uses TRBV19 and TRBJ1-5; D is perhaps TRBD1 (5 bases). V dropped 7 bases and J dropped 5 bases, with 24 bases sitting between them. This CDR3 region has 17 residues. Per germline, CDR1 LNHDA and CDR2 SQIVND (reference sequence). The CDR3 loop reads CASNPAGSRQGYQPQHF. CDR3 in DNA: TGTGCCAGTAATCCCGCAGGGTCCAGACAAGGATATCAGCCCCAGCATTTT.

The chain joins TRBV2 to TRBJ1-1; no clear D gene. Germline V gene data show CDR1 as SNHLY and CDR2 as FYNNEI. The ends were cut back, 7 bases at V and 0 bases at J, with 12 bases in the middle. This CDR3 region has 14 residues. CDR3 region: CASTRLGMNTEAFF. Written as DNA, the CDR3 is TGTGCCAGCACCCGGTTGGGAATGAACACTGAAGCTTTCTTT.

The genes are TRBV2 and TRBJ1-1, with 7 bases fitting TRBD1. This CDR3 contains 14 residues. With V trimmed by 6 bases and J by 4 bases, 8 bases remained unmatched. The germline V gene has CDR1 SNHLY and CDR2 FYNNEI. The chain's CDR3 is CASSVQGDGTEAFF. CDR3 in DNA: TGTGCCAGCAGCGTCCAGGGGGATGGCACTGAAGCTTTCTTT.

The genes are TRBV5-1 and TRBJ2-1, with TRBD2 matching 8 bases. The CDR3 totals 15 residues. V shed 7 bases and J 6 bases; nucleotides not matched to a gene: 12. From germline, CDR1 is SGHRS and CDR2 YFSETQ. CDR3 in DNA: TGCGCCAGCTCCACTGGGGCGGGAGGCACCAATGAGCAGTTCTTC. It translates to CASSTGAGGTNEQFF.

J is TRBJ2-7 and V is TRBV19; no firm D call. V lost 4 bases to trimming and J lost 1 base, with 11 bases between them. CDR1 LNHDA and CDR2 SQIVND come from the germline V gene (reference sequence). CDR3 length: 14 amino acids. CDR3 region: CASSTKKSSYEQYF. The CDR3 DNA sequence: TGTGCCAGTAGTACGAAAAAGAGTTCCTACGAGCAGTACTTC.

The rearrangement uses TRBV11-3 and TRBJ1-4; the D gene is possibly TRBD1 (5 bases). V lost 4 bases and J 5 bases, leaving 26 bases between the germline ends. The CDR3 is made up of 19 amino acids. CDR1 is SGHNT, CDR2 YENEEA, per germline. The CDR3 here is CASSSPPVPDHGGNEKLFF. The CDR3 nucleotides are TGTGCCAGCAGCTCCCCCCCAGTCCCGGATCATGGGGGGAATGAAAAACTGTTTTTT.

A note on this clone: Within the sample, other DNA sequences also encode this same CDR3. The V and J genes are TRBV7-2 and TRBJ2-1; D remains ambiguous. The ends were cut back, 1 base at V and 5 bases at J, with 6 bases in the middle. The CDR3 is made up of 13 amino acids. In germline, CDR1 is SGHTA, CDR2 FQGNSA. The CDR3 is CASSLGLNNEQFF. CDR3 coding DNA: TGTGCCAGCAGCTTAGGACTGAACAATGAGCAGTTCTTC. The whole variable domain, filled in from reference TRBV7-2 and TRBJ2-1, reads GAGVSQSPSNKVTEKGKDVELRCDPISGHTALYWYRQSLGQGLEFLIYFQGNSAPDKSGLPSDRFSAERTGGSVSTLTIQRTQQEDSAVYLCASSLGLNNEQFFGPGTRLTVL.

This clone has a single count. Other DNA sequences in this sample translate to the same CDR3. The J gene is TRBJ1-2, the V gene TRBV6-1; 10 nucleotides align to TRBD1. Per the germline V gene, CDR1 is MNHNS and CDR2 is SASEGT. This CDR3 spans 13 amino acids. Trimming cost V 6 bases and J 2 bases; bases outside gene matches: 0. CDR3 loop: CASRDRGNYGYTF. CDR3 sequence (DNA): TGTGCCAGCAGGGACAGGGGGAACTATGGCTACACCTTC.

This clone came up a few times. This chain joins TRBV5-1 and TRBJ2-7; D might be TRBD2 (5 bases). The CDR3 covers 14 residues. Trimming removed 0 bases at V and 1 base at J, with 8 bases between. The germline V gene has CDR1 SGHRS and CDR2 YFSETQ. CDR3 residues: CASSLAGFSYEQYF. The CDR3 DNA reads TGCGCCAGCAGCTTGGCGGGGTTTTCCTACGAGCAGTACTTC.

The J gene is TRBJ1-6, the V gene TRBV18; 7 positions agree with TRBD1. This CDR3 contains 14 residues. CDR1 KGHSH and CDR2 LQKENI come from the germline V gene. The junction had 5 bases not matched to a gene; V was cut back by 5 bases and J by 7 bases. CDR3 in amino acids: CASSTGTENSPLHF. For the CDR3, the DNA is TGTGCCAGCTCAACCGGGACAGAAAATTCACCCCTCCACTTT.

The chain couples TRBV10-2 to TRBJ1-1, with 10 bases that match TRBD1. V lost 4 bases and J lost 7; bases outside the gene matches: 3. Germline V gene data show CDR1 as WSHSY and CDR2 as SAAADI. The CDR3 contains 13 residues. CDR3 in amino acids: CASSADRGFEAFF. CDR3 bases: TGCGCCAGCAGTGCGGACAGGGGGTTTGAAGCTTTCTTT.